This TCR beta chain is from a study of early T cells in non-severe SARS-CoV-2 infection. Germline V lookup: CDR1 SGHRS, CDR2 YFSETQ. This CDR3 has 15 amino acids. Losses at the gene ends were 0 bases for V and 7 bases for J; bases not matched to a gene: 8. In the library, individual cDNA molecules carried attached unique molecular identifiers. TCRdb re-derived calls from the 5' RACE reads in MiXCR, one entry per CDR3 protein. The data show around 53,000 distinct CDR3 sequences, around 10% seen once. This clonotype was sampled from an adult who was a healthcare worker with PCR-confirmed SARS-CoV-2 infection or an uninfected control (not recorded which). The chain employs TRBV5-1 and TRBJ1-1, with TRBD1 matching 8 bases. The material sequenced was whole blood. CDR3 in amino acids: CASSLDIAGGGEAFF. The DNA of the CDR3 is TGCGCCAGCAGCTTGGACATAGCAGGGGGCGGTGAAGCTTTCTTT.